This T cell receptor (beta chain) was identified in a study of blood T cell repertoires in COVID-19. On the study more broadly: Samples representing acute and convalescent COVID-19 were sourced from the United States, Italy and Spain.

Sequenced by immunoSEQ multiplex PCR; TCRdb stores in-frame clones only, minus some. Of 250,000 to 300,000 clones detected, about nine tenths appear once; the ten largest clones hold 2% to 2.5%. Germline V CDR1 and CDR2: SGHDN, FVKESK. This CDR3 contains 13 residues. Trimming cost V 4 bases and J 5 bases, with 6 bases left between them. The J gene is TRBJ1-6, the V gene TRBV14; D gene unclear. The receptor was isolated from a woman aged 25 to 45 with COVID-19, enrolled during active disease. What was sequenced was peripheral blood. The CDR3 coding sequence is TGTGCCAGCAGCCCCAGTCATAATTCACCCCTCCACTTT. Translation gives CASSPSHNSPLHF. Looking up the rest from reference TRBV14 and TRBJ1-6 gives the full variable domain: EAGVTQFPSHSVIEKGQTVTLRCDPISGHDNLYWYRRVMGKEIKFLLHFVKESKQDESGMPNNRFLAERTGGTYSTLKVQPAELEDSGVYFCASSPSHNSPLHFGNGTRLTVT.